These 16 T cell receptor beta chains were sequenced from one sample in a study of CD8+ T cells in alopecia areata (dated by TCRdb to between 2017 and 2018). Libraries were built with the immunoSEQ multiplex PCR assay. For TCR sequencing, RNA was extracted from every sample and reverse transcribed into cDNA to serve as template. Sourced from immuneACCESS, this table was stored by TCRdb with only in-frame sequences that have V and J called. A share of the clones is absent; for the studies checked, an unresolved V gene accounts for under half, and the remainder has no known explanation. The sample contains roughly 200,000 clones, around two fifths of them found a single time. Jointly, the top ten make up around 2.5% of the sample. Sample treatment or condition, as interpreted from the label and publication: oral pan-JAK inhibitor, 5-10 mg twice daily. This specimen consisted of CD4+ T cells sorted from blood, obtained around week 36, from a patient treated with tofacitinib. The origin of the receptors is a human donor with alopecia areata.

This chain links TRBV27 with TRBJ2-5; the match to TRBD2 covers 10 bases. Germline CDR1 MNHEY, CDR2 SMNVEV (reference sequence). After removal of 5 bases from V and 2 bases from J, the junction contained 5 bases not matched to a gene. This CDR3 spans 15 amino acids. CDR3 in DNA: TGTGCCAGCAGTAAGGGACTAGCGTTACAAGAGACCCAGTACTTC. It encodes CASSKGLALQETQYF.

This clone was seen a few times. V gene TRBV7-2 combines with J gene TRBJ2-3, with D unresolved. With 1 base removed from V and 3 bases from J, the gap between germline ends came to 8 bases. The germline gives CDR1 SGHTA, CDR2 FQGNSA. The CDR3 totals 14 residues. CDR3 sequence reads: CASSLVVGTDTQYF. The CDR3, as DNA: TGTGCCAGCAGCTTAGTGGTGGGAACAGATACGCAGTATTTT. Full variable domain (outside the CDR3, taken from reference TRBV7-2 and TRBJ2-3): GAGVSQSPSNKVTEKGKDVELRCDPISGHTALYWYRQSLGQGLEFLIYFQGNSAPDKSGLPSDRFSAERTGGSVSTLTIQRTQQEDSAVYLCASSLVVGTDTQYFGPGTRLTVL.

The J gene is TRBJ2-6, the V gene TRBV5-1; D gene ambiguous. V was clipped by 2 bases and J by 1 base, with 7 bases between them. Per germline, CDR1 SGHRS and CDR2 YFSETQ. CDR3 size: 15 residues. CDR3 nucleotide sequence: TGCGCCAGCAGCTTATCAGTATCTGGGGCCAACGTCCTGACTTTC. Protein sequence: CASSLSVSGANVLTF.

The chain employs TRBV6-1 and TRBJ2-1, with a tentative D call TRBD2 (5 bases). This CDR3 is built from 12 residues. Trimming shortened V by 4 bases and J by 9 bases, and 10 bases separated the two germline ends. CDR1 MNHNS and CDR2 SASEGT come from the germline V gene. CDR3 nucleotide sequence: TGTGCCAGCAGTGTACTAGTGAGTGAGCAGTTCTTC. Its protein product is CASSVLVSEQFF.

The genes are TRBV6-1 and TRBJ1-1; D gene ambiguous. Germline V lookup: CDR1 MNHNS, CDR2 SASEGT. The V end was cut by 6 bases, the J end by 1 base, with 15 bases between. The CDR3 runs 15 residues. CDR3 region: CASRVTGLPNTEAFF. CDR3 nucleotide sequence: TGTGCCAGCAGAGTTACCGGGCTCCCGAACACTGAAGCTTTCTTT.

This clone was detected a few times. J is TRBJ2-3 and V is TRBV19; D might be TRBD2 (5 bases). Germline V CDR1 and CDR2: LNHDA, SQIVND (reference sequence). The CDR3 is made up of 13 amino acids. Trimming removed 7 bases from V and 5 bases from J, with 13 bases in between. CDR3 sequence (DNA): TGTGCCAGTAAGGAGAGCGGTCTAGATACGCAGTATTTT. Residues: CASKESGLDTQYF.

This clone showed up just a few times. The chain employs TRBV7-2 and TRBJ2-1; no firm D call. The germline V and J ends were trimmed by 5 bases and 7 bases, with 9 bases remaining between them. The length of the CDR3 is 12 residues. In germline, CDR1 is SGHTA, CDR2 FQGNSA. The CDR3 sequence: CASSLSPNEQFF. The CDR3 DNA sequence: TGTGCCAGCAGCCTAAGTCCGAATGAGCAGTTCTTC.

This clone was seen more than once but under ten times. The rearrangement uses TRBV15 and TRBJ2-5; TRBD2 is a possible D gene (5 bases). Deletions cut 4 bases from V and 9 bases from J, with 12 bases between. Per germline, CDR1 LNHNV and CDR2 YYDKDF (reference sequence). The CDR3 has 12 residues. CDR3: CATSTDAGAQYF. The CDR3 coding sequence is TGTGCCACCAGCACGGACGCCGGGGCCCAGTACTTC.

This clone appeared a few times. V gene TRBV28 combines with J gene TRBJ2-2; D not resolved. The CDR3 consists of 13 residues. Germline CDR1 is MDHEN and CDR2 is SYDVKM. Trimming removed 9 bases at V and 5 bases at J, with 13 bases between. DNA of the CDR3: TGTGCCAGTATCAATAGGGTAACCGGGGAGCTGTTTTTT. It translates to CASINRVTGELFF.

The chain carries TRBV11-1 and TRBJ2-5, with D maybe TRBD2 (6 bases). This CDR3 is 16 amino acids long. The ends were cut back, 5 bases at V and 3 bases at J, with 19 bases in the middle. Germline lookup yields CDR1 SGHAT and CDR2 FQDESV (reference sequence). CDR3 protein: CASSLKRRGPEETQYF. CDR3 DNA: TGTGCCAGCAGCCTCAAGCGGCGGGGACCTGAAGAGACCCAGTACTTC.

V and J are TRBV27 and TRBJ1-1; 8 bases fit TRBD1. Trimming at V came to 4 bases and at J to 1 base, leaving 11 bases not matched to a gene. CDR1 is MNHEY and CDR2 is SMNVEV in the germline V gene (reference sequence). The CDR3 has 17 amino acids. This CDR3 reads CASSSHAGDRWNTEAFF. The CDR3 nucleotides are TGTGCCAGCAGTTCCCACGCCGGGGACAGGTGGAACACTGAAGCTTTCTTT.

V usage is TRBV9 and J usage is TRBJ2-1, with TRBD2 identical over 7 bases. The CDR3 sequence is 10 residues long. Germline assignment: CDR1 SGDLS and CDR2 YYNGEE. The V gene end was trimmed by 10 bases and the J gene end by 8 bases; junction bases not matched to a gene: 3. CDR3 loop: CAGGRDEQFF. Here the CDR3 DNA reads TGTGCCGGAGGGAGGGATGAGCAGTTCTTC.

The chain employs TRBV30 and TRBJ2-5; 7 nucleotides agree with TRBD1. V shed 2 bases and J 8 bases; nucleotides not matched to a gene: 17. The CDR3 contains 16 residues. CDR1 is GTSNPN and CDR2 is SVGIG in the germline V gene (reference sequence). Written as DNA, the CDR3 is TGTGCCTGGAGTACCCCTGGACAGGTGACGAGGACTACCCAGTACTTC. It translates to CAWSTPGQVTRTTQYF.

This rearrangement joins TRBV29-1 to TRBJ2-5, with TRBD1 identical over 9 bases. Germline V gene data show CDR1 as SQVTM and CDR2 as ANQGSEA. Losses at the gene ends were 6 bases for V and 1 base for J; bases not matched to a gene: 9. This CDR3 has 15 amino acids. In DNA form, the CDR3 reads TGCAGCGTGATCCGGGACAGGGTGATCCAAGAGACCCAGTACTTC. Translation: CSVIRDRVIQETQYF.

This rearrangement joins TRBV21-1 to TRBJ2-2. TRBV21-1 is noted as a pseudogene. CDR3 length equals 16 residues. CDR3 bases: TGTGCCAGCAGCAAAGTTGAAAGGAATGACACCGGGGAGCTGTTTTTT. It encodes CASSKVERNDTGELFF.

This clone was counted a few times. V usage is TRBV10-3 and J usage is TRBJ2-5; 10 bases line up with TRBD1. The V and J ends lost 6 bases and 5 bases, in that order; junction bases with no gene match: 12. The CDR3 runs to 16 residues. CDR1 ENHRY and CDR2 SYGVKD come from the germline V gene. The CDR3 is CAISRGTGEKGETQYF. DNA for the CDR3: TGTGCCATCAGCCGAGGGACAGGGGAAAAGGGGGAGACCCAGTACTTC.